The source of this TCR beta chain is a study of blood T cell repertoires in COVID-19. Generated by immunoSEQ multiplex PCR, the TCRdb table keeps only in-frame clones and is missing some. The sample has about 200,000 clones; just under 90% are singletons. CDR3 length equals 15 residues. V lost 4 bases and J lost 3, with 15 bases in between. Per germline, CDR1 MRHNA and CDR2 SNTAGT. J is TRBJ1-1 and V is TRBV6-4, with D perhaps matching TRBD1 (5 bases). The specimen sequenced was peripheral blood. The TCR sequence derives from a man aged 55-75 years who had recovered from COVID-19. CDR3 protein: CASSGGTSGDTEAFF. The CDR3 nucleotides read TGTGCCAGCAGTGGGGGCACCTCTGGCGACACTGAAGCTTTCTTT.